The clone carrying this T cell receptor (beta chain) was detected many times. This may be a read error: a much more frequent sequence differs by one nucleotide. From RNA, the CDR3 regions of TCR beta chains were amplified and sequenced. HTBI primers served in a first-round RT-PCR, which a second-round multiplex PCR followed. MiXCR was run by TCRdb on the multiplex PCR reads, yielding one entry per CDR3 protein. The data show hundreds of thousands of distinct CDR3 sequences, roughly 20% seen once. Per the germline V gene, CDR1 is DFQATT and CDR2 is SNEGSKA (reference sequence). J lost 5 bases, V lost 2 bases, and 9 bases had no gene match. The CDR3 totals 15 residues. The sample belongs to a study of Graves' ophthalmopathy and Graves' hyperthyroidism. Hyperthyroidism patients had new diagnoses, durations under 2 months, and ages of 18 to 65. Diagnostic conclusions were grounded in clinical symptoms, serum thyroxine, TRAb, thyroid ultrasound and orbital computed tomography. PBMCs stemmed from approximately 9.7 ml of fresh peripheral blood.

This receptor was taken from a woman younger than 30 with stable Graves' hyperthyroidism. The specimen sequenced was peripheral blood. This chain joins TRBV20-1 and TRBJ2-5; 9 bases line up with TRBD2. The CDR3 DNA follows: TGCAGTGCTAGACCCAGCGGGAGGTGGGGGGAGACCCAGTACTTC. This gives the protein CSARPSGRWGETQYF.